The 26 T cell receptor beta chains in this list originate from one sample, sequenced in a study of shared clonotypes between healthy human individuals. Here immunoSEQ multiplex PCR was the method, and the copy in TCRdb shows in-frame clones only, minus some. The table shows over a million clones, with 65% to 80% occurring only once. The sample was memory CD4+ T cells sorted from blood. The subset was: CD45RA-negative fraction. The receptors were gathered from a man aged 18 to 30 in good health.

This clone has just one count. The rearrangement joins TRBV2 to TRBJ1-2, with TRBD1 matching over 7 bases. This CDR3 has 14 residues. V dropped 2 bases and J dropped 8; count of bases not matched to a gene: 8. Germline V gene lookup returns CDR1 SNHLY and CDR2 FYNNEI. The CDR3 nucleotides are TGTGCCAGCAGTGAACTAGTAGGGGGCTCCGGCTACACCTTC. Encoded protein: CASSELVGGSGYTF.

A few counts support this clone. The chain links TRBV6-5 to TRBJ1-1; 8 bases align to TRBD1. CDR1 is MNHEY and CDR2 is SVGAGI in the germline V gene. The trim removed 6 bases at V and 7 bases at J, leaving 13 bases unmatched. The CDR3 has 15 amino acids. Here the CDR3 reads CASRKGTGLGGEAFF. CDR3 in DNA: TGTGCCAGCAGGAAGGGGACAGGTTTAGGCGGTGAAGCTTTCTTT.

This clone was observed a few times. The rearrangement joins TRBV4-2 to TRBJ1-2, with a possible D match to TRBD1 (6 bases). This CDR3 has 15 amino acids. Germline V CDR1 and CDR2: LGHNA, YNFKEQ. Trimming shortened V by 0 bases and J by 2 bases, and 10 bases separated the two germline ends. The CDR3 DNA reads TGTGCCAGCAGCCAAGACGACAGGAGAAACTATGGCTACACCTTC. Its protein product is CASSQDDRRNYGYTF.

The V gene is TRBV18, the J gene TRBJ1-3, with TRBD1 matching over 8 bases. The V segment lost 5 bases and the J segment 1 base; nucleotides outside the gene matches: 10. This CDR3 has 17 amino acids. CDR1 is KGHSH, CDR2 LQKENI, per germline. The DNA for the CDR3 is TGTGCCAGCTCAAAAGCTTTGCAGGGGGCTTCTGGAAACACCATATATTTT. Amino acid sequence: CASSKALQGASGNTIYF.

CDR3 DNA sequence: TGTGCCAGCAGCCTCGGACAGGGAAAAATGAACACTGAAGCTTTCTTT. Its translation is CASSLGQGKMNTEAFF. The rearrangement joins TRBV7-8 to TRBJ1-1, with 8 bases identical to TRBD1. This CDR3 is 16 amino acids long. J lost 0 bases, V lost 5 bases, and 8 bases had no gene match. Germline values: CDR1 SGHVS, CDR2 FQNEAQ.

The chain carries TRBV11-2 and TRBJ2-5, with a tentative D call TRBD2 (5 bases). Germline CDR1 reads SGHAT; CDR2 reads FQNNGV. This CDR3 has 15 amino acids. The germline V and J ends were trimmed by 5 bases and 1 base, with 14 bases remaining between them. CDR3 protein: CASSPVLSGQETQYF. In DNA form, the CDR3 reads TGTGCCAGCAGCCCCGTTTTGAGCGGCCAAGAGACCCAGTACTTC.

The V and J genes are TRBV6-6 and TRBJ1-6; D remains unclear. V lost 0 bases and J lost 7, with 7 bases in between. The CDR3 is 14 amino acids. In germline, CDR1 is MNHNY, CDR2 SVGAGI (reference sequence). Written as DNA, the CDR3 is TGTGCCAGCAGTTACTCTGAGGTGAATTCACCCCTCCACTTT. This codes for CASSYSEVNSPLHF.

The rearrangement links TRBV2 to TRBJ1-6; D is ambiguous. This CDR3 is 14 amino acids long. The germline V and J ends were trimmed by 2 bases and 0 bases, with 2 bases remaining between them. Germline V gene sequence: CDR1 SNHLY, CDR2 FYNNEI. The CDR3 protein is CASSEYSYNSPLHF. The CDR3 DNA reads as TGTGCCAGCAGTGAATACTCCTATAATTCACCCCTCCACTTT.

This chain joins TRBV7-8 and TRBJ2-5, with D perhaps TRBD1 or TRBD2 (6 bases each). Per the germline V gene, CDR1 is SGHVS and CDR2 is FQNEAQ. CDR3 size: 13 residues. V lost 5 bases to trimming and J lost 7 bases, with 14 bases between them. The DNA for the CDR3 is TGTGCCAGCAGCAGTAGGGGGGTGGGGACCCAGTACTTC. Translated, it gives CASSSRGVGTQYF.

The chain is built from TRBV5-1 and TRBJ1-2, with D uncertain. The germline V gene encodes CDR1 SGHRS and CDR2 YFSETQ. This CDR3 has 13 amino acids. Trimming pared 4 bases from V and 4 bases from J, leaving 11 bases between. The CDR3 loop reads CASSTDITYGYTF. The DNA for the CDR3 is TGCGCCAGCAGCACCGACATTACCTATGGCTACACCTTC.

The chain employs TRBV6-5 and TRBJ1-2; possible D gene TRBD1, 6 bases. The CDR3 consists of 13 residues. V shed 2 bases and J shed 6 bases, with 10 bases lying between them. From germline, CDR1 is MNHEY and CDR2 SVGAGI. The DNA of the CDR3 is TGTGCCAGCAGTTACAGACAGGATCATGGCTACACCTTC. This translates into CASSYRQDHGYTF.

The rearrangement joins TRBV6-6 to TRBJ1-3; maybe TRBD1 (5 bases). Germline loops: CDR1 MNHNY, CDR2 SVGAGI (reference sequence). With 4 bases removed from V and 1 base from J, the gap between germline ends came to 8 bases. The CDR3 sequence is 14 residues long. CDR3 bases: TGTGCCAGCAGTTTTGGGGCATCTGGAAACACCATATATTTT. It codes for CASSFGASGNTIYF.

This clone was counted only a few times. V usage is TRBV6-1 and J usage is TRBJ2-7, with 10 bases matching TRBD2. The length of the CDR3 is 14 residues. CDR1 and CDR2 (germline): MNHNS, SASEGT. Losses at the gene ends were 6 bases for V and 2 bases for J; bases not matched to a gene: 4. The CDR3 sequence: CASRIAGGTYEQYF. CDR3 nucleotide sequence: TGTGCCAGCAGAATAGCGGGGGGTACCTACGAGCAGTACTTC.

The CDR3 protein is CASSQAGRGEQETQYF. CDR3 in DNA: TGTGCCAGCAGCCAAGCCGGTCGTGGGGAACAAGAGACCCAGTACTTC. The V and J genes are TRBV2 and TRBJ2-5; no firm D call. The germline V gene encodes CDR1 SNHLY and CDR2 FYNNEI. CDR3 length equals 16 residues. V shed 6 bases and J shed 2 bases, with 19 bases lying between them.

The chain recombines TRBV28 with TRBJ2-5; 8 nucleotides align to TRBD2. The CDR3 contains 14 residues. The V gene end was trimmed by 2 bases and the J gene end by 7 bases; junction bases not matched to a gene: 6. CDR1 and CDR2 (germline): MDHEN, SYDVKM. CDR3 nucleotides: TGTGCCAGCAGTTTAGGCGGGGGGAGAGGGACCCAGTACTTC. Translated: CASSLGGGRGTQYF.

CDR3: CASSIGHARGPNAYGYTF. CDR3 in DNA: TGTGCCAGTAGTATCGGCCACGCGCGAGGGCCGAATGCCTATGGCTACACCTTC. This chain uses TRBV19 with TRBJ1-2; no clear D. Per the germline V gene, CDR1 is LNHDA and CDR2 is SQIVND (reference sequence). V lost 3 bases and J lost 4, with 24 bases in between. The CDR3 totals 18 residues.

The chain combines TRBV7-3 with TRBJ2-7, with TRBD2 matching 8 bases. The CDR3 has 16 residues. V lost 5 bases to trimming and J lost 5 bases; unmatched junction nucleotides: 14. The germline V gene has CDR1 SGHTA and CDR2 FQGTGA. The DNA for the CDR3 is TGTGCCAGCAGCCCCCAGGGCGGGGGGATAGGCCACGAGCAGTACTTC. Its protein product is CASSPQGGGIGHEQYF.

The chain carries TRBV27 and TRBJ1-3; D is ambiguous. V lost 8 bases and J lost 4, with 9 bases in between. The V gene's germline CDR1 is MNHEY and CDR2 SMNVEV (reference sequence). This CDR3 has 12 amino acids. DNA for the CDR3: TGTGCCAGCCTTAGTCCCGGAAACACCATATATTTT. Protein sequence: CASLSPGNTIYF.

The chain joins TRBV15 to TRBJ2-1; no definite D call. CDR1 and CDR2 (germline): LNHNV, YYDKDF (reference sequence). The V gene lost 4 bases and the J gene lost 5 bases, with 15 bases spanning the gap. This CDR3 is built from 15 residues. The DNA of the CDR3 is TGTGCCACCAGCACTCCTCACCGGTCCCACAATGAGCAGTTCTTC. Protein product: CATSTPHRSHNEQFF.

The CDR3 DNA sequence: TGTGCCAGCAGCTTAGGCCCGGTAGGGACCCAGTACTTC. Translated: CASSLGPVGTQYF. V is TRBV7-2 and J is TRBJ2-5; D gene unclear. V was shortened by 1 base and J by 7 bases, with 10 bases between the two germline ends. CDR3 size: 13 residues. Looked up from germline, CDR1 is SGHTA and CDR2 is FQGNSA.

The rearrangement joins TRBV19 to TRBJ2-1; 10 bases agree with TRBD2. The V gene end was trimmed by 5 bases and the J gene end by 7 bases; junction bases not matched to a gene: 8. The germline gives CDR1 LNHDA, CDR2 SQIVND (reference sequence). The CDR3 covers 15 residues. The CDR3 protein is CASSRPSGRANEQFF. DNA for the CDR3: TGTGCCAGTAGTCGACCGAGCGGGAGGGCAAATGAGCAGTTCTTC.

The CDR3 protein is CASSPDGVYGYTF. The CDR3 coding sequence is TGTGCCAGCAGCCCTGACGGGGTCTATGGCTACACCTTC. The chain employs TRBV9 and TRBJ1-2; D gene uncertain. The length of the CDR3 is 13 residues. V was cut by 4 bases and J by 4 bases, with 11 bases left in between. Germline CDR1 reads SGDLS; CDR2 reads YYNGEE.

The rearrangement uses TRBV5-1 and TRBJ2-3; possible D gene TRBD2, 7 bases. Germline V lookup: CDR1 SGHRS, CDR2 YFSETQ. Trimming removed 4 bases from V and 5 bases from J, with 20 bases in between. The CDR3 has 16 amino acids. CDR3 nucleotides: TGCGCCAGCAGCCATGGCGAGGGGGGGGCAAAAGATACGCAGTATTTT. Translation gives CASSHGEGGAKDTQYF.

This clone was seen a few times. The gene calls are TRBV7-2 and TRBJ2-1, with 11 bases aligning to TRBD2. The germline V gene encodes CDR1 SGHTA and CDR2 FQGNSA. Trimming at V came to 4 bases and at J to 2 bases, leaving 7 bases not matched to a gene. The CDR3 has 17 amino acids. The CDR3 DNA reads as TGTGCCAGCAGCTCTACCGGACTAGCGGGCGCCTACAATGAGCAGTTCTTC. Residues: CASSSTGLAGAYNEQFF.

A few counts support this clone. The V gene is TRBV21-1, the J gene TRBJ1-3. TRBV21-1 is recorded as a pseudogene. The CDR3 extends over 17 amino acids. Here the CDR3 reads CASSKAGFCNSGNTIYF. DNA of the CDR3: TGTGCCAGCAGCAAAGCGGGATTCTGCAACTCTGGAAACACCATATATTTT.

The gene calls are TRBV5-1 and TRBJ1-1; D not certain. The V end lost 0 bases, the J end lost 11 bases, and 8 bases lay between the germline ends. The CDR3 contains 11 residues. CDR1 and CDR2 from the germline V gene are SGHRS and YFSETQ. This CDR3 reads CASSLAGMAFF. In DNA form, the CDR3 reads TGCGCCAGCAGCTTGGCGGGAATGGCTTTCTTT.